This entry describes one T cell receptor beta chain. Its target is not known. The entry originates in a study of long-term antiretroviral therapy in people with HIV. Study results and caveats: In HIV, the repertoires covered a tighter span of CDR3 lengths than in controls.

The germline CDR1 and CDR2 sequences are SGHDT and YYEEEE. The CDR3 has 14 amino acids. V lost 0 bases and J 1 base, leaving 7 bases between the germline ends. Treated in the United States were all of the participants with HIV. Each sample contained about 0.85-11 million cryopreserved PBMC, thawed before DNA extraction. The libraries were made with immunoSEQ v3.0 at survey level. Only in-frame clones appear in the TCRdb table, and some are missing; sequencing was by immunoSEQ multiplex PCR. The top ten clones hold around a tenth of a sample with tens of thousands of clones, around 82% of them seen once.

The sequence came from a man aged 35 to 55 with HIV. The source was unsorted PBMCs, collected less than 2.5 years after starting antiretroviral therapy. V usage is TRBV5-6 and J usage is TRBJ1-1; D may be TRBD1 (5 bases). In DNA, the CDR3 is TGTGCCAGCAGCTTGGCGACAGCGAACACTGAAGCTTTCTTT. Protein: CASSLATANTEAFF.